The clone carrying this T cell receptor beta chain was recorded a few times. Its target is unknown. TCR beta VDJ combinations and CDR3 sequences were profiled from genomic DNA. TCRdb re-derived calls from the reads in MiXCR, one entry per CDR3 protein. This table holds 200,000 or so distinct CDR3 sequences, around three fifths found once. This entry belongs to a study of CD8+CD57+ T cells in acquired aplastic anemia. Background on the study: When averaged, DNA from sorted CD4+ and CD8+ cells came to 3 to 3.5 ug.

General study results and limits: Researchers reported that CD8+ Simpson's diversity was not significantly different in patients versus controls. Over 25 shared CD8+ CDR3s appeared highly expressed within patients' immunodominant clones.

Germline V lookup: CDR1 SQVTM, CDR2 ANQGSEA. Trimming stripped 4 bases from V and 5 bases from J, with 11 bases between. The CDR3 extends over 12 amino acids. The sequenced material came from sorted CD4+, CD8+, or CD8+CD57+ T cells (not recorded which) from PBMCs. This TCR derives from a human donor with severe aplastic anemia or a healthy control (not recorded which). V usage is TRBV29-1 and J usage is TRBJ2-5, with unresolved D. CDR3 sequence reads: CSVVGVEETQYF. The DNA of the CDR3 is TGCAGCGTTGTTGGGGTAGAGGAGACCCAGTACTTC.